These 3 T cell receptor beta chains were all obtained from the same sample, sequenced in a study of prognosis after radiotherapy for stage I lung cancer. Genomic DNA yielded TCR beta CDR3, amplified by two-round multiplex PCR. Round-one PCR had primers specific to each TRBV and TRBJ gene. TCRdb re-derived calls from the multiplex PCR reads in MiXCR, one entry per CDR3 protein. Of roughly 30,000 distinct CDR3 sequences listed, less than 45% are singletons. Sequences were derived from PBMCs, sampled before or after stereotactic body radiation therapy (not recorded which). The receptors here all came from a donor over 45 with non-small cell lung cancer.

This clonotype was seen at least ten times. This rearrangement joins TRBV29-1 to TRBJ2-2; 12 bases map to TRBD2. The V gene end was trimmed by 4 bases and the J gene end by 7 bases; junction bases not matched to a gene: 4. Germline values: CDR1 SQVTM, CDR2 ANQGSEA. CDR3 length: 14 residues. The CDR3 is CSVGTSGNVGELFF. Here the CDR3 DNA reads TGCAGCGTTGGGACTAGCGGGAACGTCGGGGAGCTGTTTTTT.

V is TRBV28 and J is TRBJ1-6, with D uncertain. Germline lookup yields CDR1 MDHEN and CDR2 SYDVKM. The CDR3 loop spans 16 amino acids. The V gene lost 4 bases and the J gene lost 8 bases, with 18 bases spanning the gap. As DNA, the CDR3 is TGTGCCAGCAGTTCAAACCTTGGATGGGAGGATTCACCCCTCCACTTT. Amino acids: CASSSNLGWEDSPLHF. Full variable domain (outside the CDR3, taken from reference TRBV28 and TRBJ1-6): DVKVTQSSRYLVKRTGEKVFLECVQDMDHENMFWYRQDPGLGLRLIYFSYDVKMKEKGDIPEGYSVSREKKERFSLILESASTNQTSMYLCASSSNLGWEDSPLHFGNGTRLTVT.

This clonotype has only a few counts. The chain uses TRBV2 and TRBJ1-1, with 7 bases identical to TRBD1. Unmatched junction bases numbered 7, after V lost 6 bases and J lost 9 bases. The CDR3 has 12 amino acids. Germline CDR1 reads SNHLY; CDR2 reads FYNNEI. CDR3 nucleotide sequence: TGTGCCAGCAGGTGGGGACAGTCTCAAGCTTTCTTT. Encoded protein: CASRWGQSQAFF.